The present entry profiles one T cell receptor beta chain with its context. This sample is part of a study of OX40 agonist ivuxolimab in advanced cancers. Background on the study: Patients were around 83% male with ages about 23 to 90, mean 60.

The CDR3 is 16 residues long. With 4 bases removed from V and 0 bases from J, the gap between germline ends came to 12 bases. Germline V gene lookup returns CDR1 SGHVS and CDR2 FQNEAQ. Generated by immunoSEQ multiplex PCR, the TCRdb table keeps only in-frame clones and is missing some. This table holds roughly 70,000 clones, about 90% found once. Patients were ineligible given autoimmune disease history or systemic immunosuppression. Patients had blood sampled at baseline and again on cycle 4 day 1 and cycle 7 day 1. The chain joins TRBV7-8 to TRBJ1-4; D is unresolved. This sequence originates from an adult with an advanced solid tumor such as melanoma, head and neck, liver or kidney cancer. The sequenced sample was CD4+ or CD8+ T cells sorted from blood, obtained in a trial of the OX40 agonist ivuxolimab. In DNA form, the CDR3 reads TGTGCCAGCAGCTCGTCGTGGGCAACAACTAATGAAAAACTGTTTTTT. It encodes CASSSSWATTNEKLFF.